Listed below are T cell receptor beta chains from one sample, sequenced in a study of cytomegalovirus exposure and HLA in healthy donors. The protocol was immunoSEQ multiplex PCR, while the TCRdb copy is restricted to in-frame clones and leaves out a portion. Found here are some 210,000 clones, approximately 78% of them singletons; the top ten hold around 3.9%. Sequenced sample: PBMCs. These receptors originate from a male donor in good health and CMV-seronegative. Both conserved end residues are part of each CDR3. A D gene is named only where the DNA matches it firmly.

length	V	J	D	CDR3	DNA
12	TRBV19	TRBJ2-1	-	CASRTGPNEQFF	TGTGCCAGTAGAACAGGGCCAAATGAGCAGTTCTTC
16	TRBV28	TRBJ2-3	-	CASSIGLSASTDTQYF	TGTGCCAGCAGTATAGGACTCTCAGCTAGCACAGATACGCAGTATTTT
14	TRBV28	TRBJ1-4	TRBD1	CASSWTGPNEKLFF	TGTGCCAGCAGTTGGACAGGGCCTAATGAAAAACTGTTTTTT
15	TRBV5-6	TRBJ1-5	-	CASSLDSVGNQPQHF	TGTGCCAGCAGCTTGGATTCAGTGGGCAATCAGCCCCAGCATTTT
14	TRBV11-3	TRBJ2-2	-	CASSPGLGTGELFF	TGTGCCAGCAGCCCAGGGTTGGGTACCGGGGAGCTGTTTTTT
15	TRBV25-1	TRBJ1-1	-	CASSESGAWGTEAFF	TGTGCCAGCAGTGAATCTGGGGCCTGGGGCACTGAAGCTTTCTTT
15	TRBV6-5	TRBJ1-5	TRBD1	CASREDRGSNQPQHF	TGTGCCAGCAGAGAGGACAGGGGGAGCAATCAGCCCCAGCATTTT
16	TRBV5-4	TRBJ2-3	-	CASSRFKRGEGDTQYF	TGTGCCAGCAGCCGTTTCAAGAGGGGGGAGGGGGATACGCAGTATTTT
16	TRBV9	TRBJ1-1	TRBD1	CASSVGTGELYTEAFF	TGTGCCAGCAGCGTAGGGACAGGGGAACTGTACACTGAAGCTTTCTTT
17	TRBV27	TRBJ1-6	-	CASSLSPLWQGASPLHF	TGTGCCAGCAGTTTATCGCCCCTGTGGCAGGGTGCTTCACCCCTCCACTTT
17	TRBV7-3	TRBJ2-2	TRBD2	CASSIGASGSGKGELFF	TGTGCCAGCAGCATAGGAGCTAGCGGGAGTGGTAAAGGGGAGCTGTTTTTT
14	TRBV2	TRBJ2-2	-	CASSGWQSTGELFF	TGTGCCAGCAGTGGATGGCAGAGCACCGGGGAGCTGTTCTTT
18	TRBV7-9	TRBJ2-7	TRBD1	CSSSRGTGQGFEDYEQYF	TGTTCCAGCAGCCGAGGAACGGGACAGGGCTTTGAGGATTACGAGCAGTACTTC